Following are 27 T cell receptor beta chains from one sample sequenced in a study of T-cell memory formation after mild COVID-19. TCRdb redid the calling of the 5' RACE reads with MiXCR, one entry per CDR3 protein. The sample carries more than 120,000 distinct CDR3 sequences, about 5.5% recorded once. Input material: PBMCs or a T cell subset sorted from them (not recorded which). The source is an adult woman who had mild COVID-19 (a few samples of this study predate the infection). Cell type and time point are not known.

This clonotype has a count of ten or more. This sequence joins TRBV20-1 and TRBJ2-3; 10 bases line up with TRBD2. Unmatched junction bases numbered 6, after V lost 0 bases and J lost 3 bases. The CDR3 runs to 16 residues. Germline V gene sequence: CDR1 DFQATT, CDR2 SNEGSKA (reference sequence). DNA of the CDR3: TGCAGTGCTAGAGATGCTAGCGGGAGCGGGACAGATACGCAGTATTTT. Amino acids: CSARDASGSGTDTQYF.

This clonotype appeared many times. The chain combines TRBV12-3 or TRBV12-4 with TRBJ2-7; 9 bases align to TRBD1. The CDR3 extends over 16 amino acids. The V gene end was trimmed by 4 bases and the J gene end by 2 bases; junction bases not matched to a gene: 9. The CDR3 DNA is TGTGCCAGCAGTTACGCCGGACAGGGGAGTCCCTACGAGCAGTACTTC. Translating gives CASSYAGQGSPYEQYF.

This clonotype was detected only a few times. The V and J genes are TRBV30 and TRBJ2-3; D unresolved. The CDR3 spans 13 residues. Germline V lookup: CDR1 GTSNPN, CDR2 SVGIG (reference sequence). Trimming removed 2 bases from V and 3 bases from J, with 9 bases in between. The CDR3 region is CAWSRIVTDTQYF. The DNA for the CDR3 is TGTGCCTGGAGTAGAATTGTTACAGATACGCAGTATTTT. Based on the CDR3 plus reference TRBV30 and TRBJ2-3, the full variable domain is SQTIHQWPATLVQPVGSPLSLECTVEGTSNPNLYWYRQAAGRGLQLLFYSVGIGQISSEVPQNLSASRPQDRQFILSSKKLLLSDSGFYLCAWSRIVTDTQYFGPGTRLTVL.

The rearrangement joins TRBV3-1 to TRBJ2-7; TRBD2 is a possible D gene (7 bases). CDR3 length: 13 amino acids. V was clipped by 7 bases and J by 1 base, with 11 bases between them. The germline V gene has CDR1 LGHDT and CDR2 YNNKEL (reference sequence). CDR3 amino acids: CASTGGQSYEQYF. CDR3 bases: TGTGCCAGCACCGGGGGGCAATCCTACGAGCAGTACTTC.

This clonotype was recorded many times. The J gene is TRBJ1-1, the V gene TRBV6-2 or TRBV6-3; maybe TRBD1 (5 bases). Germline CDR1 and CDR2: MNHEY and SVGEGT. Trimming took 2 bases from V and 1 from J, leaving 8 bases between them. This CDR3 has 14 residues. Here the CDR3 DNA reads TGTGCCAGCAGTTACGGGGGGTCGAACACTGAAGCTTTCTTT. Translated, it gives CASSYGGSNTEAFF.

CDR3 loop: CASSPLGQGSVRIVEQYF. Here the CDR3 DNA reads TGTGCCAGCTCACCTCTGGGACAGGGATCCGTACGTATCGTCGAGCAGTACTTC. The chain carries TRBV18 and TRBJ2-7; 9 nucleotides line up with TRBD1. Germline assignment: CDR1 KGHSH and CDR2 LQKENI. V lost 3 bases, J lost 6 bases, and 18 bases stayed unmatched. This CDR3 has 18 residues.

This clonotype was counted many times. This chain joins TRBV30 and TRBJ1-1; tentatively, D is TRBD1 (5 bases). Trimming removed 1 base from V and 4 bases from J, with 10 bases in between. The length of the CDR3 is 13 residues. Germline-derived CDR1 and CDR2 are GTSNPN and SVGIG (reference sequence). CDR3 in amino acids: CAWSEEGLTEAFF. CDR3 in DNA: TGTGCCTGGAGTGAAGAGGGGCTCACTGAAGCTTTCTTT.

This clonotype occurred many times. This chain uses TRBV7-8 with TRBJ2-5; 9 nucleotides agree with TRBD1. There are 16 residues in the CDR3. The V and J ends lost 4 bases and 4 bases, in that order; junction bases with no gene match: 10. Germline V gene lookup returns CDR1 SGHVS and CDR2 FQNEAQ. The CDR3 here is CASSSKQGAFLETQYF. CDR3 bases: TGTGCCAGCAGCTCTAAACAGGGGGCTTTTTTAGAGACCCAGTACTTC.

This clonotype was recorded many times. V gene TRBV7-2 combines with J gene TRBJ2-3; no clear D. The CDR3 runs to 15 residues. Germline values: CDR1 SGHTA, CDR2 FQGNSA. V shed 5 bases and J shed 4 bases, with 16 bases lying between them. The CDR3 is CASSPSPGRADTQYF. The CDR3 DNA reads TGTGCCAGCAGCCCCAGTCCCGGACGCGCAGATACGCAGTATTTT.

The chain has TRBV12-3 or TRBV12-4 and TRBJ2-7; D tentatively reads TRBD1 or TRBD2 (5 bases each). CDR3 length equals 14 residues. Trimming removed 5 bases at V and 6 bases at J, with 17 bases between. CDR3 in amino acids: CASSTTGPSTEQYF. CDR3 DNA sequence: TGTGCCAGCAGTACCACGGGACCCAGCACCGAGCAGTACTTC.

This clonotype was seen ten or more times. The chain has TRBV5-1 and TRBJ2-5; 9 nucleotides line up with TRBD1. The CDR3 is 15 amino acids. Germline loops: CDR1 SGHRS, CDR2 YFSETQ. J lost 2 bases, V lost 4 bases, and 6 bases had no gene match. This CDR3 reads CASSPGQGGQETQYF. The CDR3 DNA sequence: TGCGCCAGCAGCCCGGGACAGGGCGGTCAAGAGACCCAGTACTTC.

This clonotype has more than one count but fewer than ten. The rearrangement joins TRBV19 to TRBJ2-3, with 9 bases fitting TRBD1. The germline V gene has CDR1 LNHDA and CDR2 SQIVND (reference sequence). J gave up 3 bases and V 5 bases, and 6 bases lay outside the gene matches. The CDR3 spans 15 residues. The CDR3 nucleotides read TGTGCCAGTAGTCCGGGACAGGGATTAACAGATACGCAGTATTTT. Amino acids: CASSPGQGLTDTQYF.

The chain is built from TRBV2 and TRBJ2-1; unclear D gene. The CDR3 extends over 15 amino acids. V was pared by 4 bases and J by 0 bases, with 10 bases between. Germline values: CDR1 SNHLY, CDR2 FYNNEI. CDR3 region: CASSVHTNSYNEQFF. The DNA for the CDR3 is TGTGCCAGCAGTGTTCACACCAACTCCTACAATGAGCAGTTCTTC.

Notes on this clonotype: A single base separates this from a much larger clone, so it may be a read error. The V gene is TRBV3-1, the J gene TRBJ1-1; the D is unclear. The CDR3 has 10 residues. Per germline, CDR1 LGHDT and CDR2 YNNKEL (reference sequence). V gave up 7 bases and J gave up 5 bases, with 5 bases separating them. CDR3 DNA: TGTGCCAGCATCCGGACTGAAGCTTTCTTT. It specifies CASIRTEAFF.

The chain has TRBV6-6 and TRBJ1-4, with a tentative D call TRBD1 (6 bases). The CDR3 is 14 amino acids. The germline V and J ends were trimmed by 6 bases and 6 bases, with 14 bases remaining between them. In germline, CDR1 is MNHNY, CDR2 SVGAGI (reference sequence). Here the CDR3 DNA reads TGTGCCAGCAGGAGGACAGCTGGTGATGAAAAACTGTTTTTT. Protein product: CASRRTAGDEKLFF.

This clonotype has ten or more counts. The rearrangement joins TRBV20-1 to TRBJ2-7; 7 nucleotides agree with TRBD2. The CDR3 is 15 amino acids. Germline V gives CDR1 DFQATT, CDR2 SNEGSKA (reference sequence). V trimming: 2 bases; J trimming: 2 bases; junction bases outside the gene matches: 9. The CDR3 sequence is CSARHPAGRAYEQYF. For the CDR3, the DNA is TGCAGTGCTAGACATCCAGCGGGGAGGGCCTACGAGCAGTACTTC.

Many counts were recorded for this clonotype. J is TRBJ2-7 and V is TRBV4-1; TRBD1 is a possible D gene (5 bases). Trimming left V 3 bases short and J 1 base short, with 19 bases between. CDR3 size: 17 residues. The germline gives CDR1 MGHRA, CDR2 YSYEKL. CDR3: CASSQDFKTAESYEQYF. The CDR3 DNA reads as TGCGCCAGCAGCCAGGATTTTAAGACAGCAGAATCCTACGAGCAGTACTTC.

This clonotype was seen many times. The chain links TRBV11-2 to TRBJ2-4; D unclear. CDR1 SGHAT and CDR2 FQNNGV come from the germline V gene. This CDR3 is 13 amino acids long. The V gene lost 3 bases and the J gene lost 3 bases, with 6 bases spanning the gap. The CDR3 nucleotides read TGTGCCAGCAGCTTGGAGAGCAAAAACATTCAGTACTTC. Encoded protein: CASSLESKNIQYF. Full variable domain (rest looked up from reference TRBV11-2 and TRBJ2-4): EAGVAQSPRYKIIEKRQSVAFWCNPISGHATLYWYQQILGQGPKLLIQFQNNGVVDDSQLPKDRFSAERLKGVDSTLKIQPAKLEDSAVYLCASSLESKNIQYFGAGTRLSVL.

This clonotype turned up a few times. This chain uses TRBV19 with TRBJ1-6; TRBD1 might be the D (5 bases). CDR3 size: 15 residues. Germline V CDR1 and CDR2: LNHDA, SQIVND (reference sequence). V was clipped by 6 bases and J by 3 bases, with 12 bases between them. CDR3 DNA sequence: TGTGCCAGTAGAGCAGACAGCCTCTATAATTCACCCCTCCACTTT. Translating it yields CASRADSLYNSPLHF.

The chain employs TRBV3-1 and TRBJ1-2; D remains unclear. CDR1 is LGHDT and CDR2 is YNNKEL in the germline V gene (reference sequence). Trimming cost V 1 base and J 5 bases, with 8 bases left between them. This CDR3 is 13 amino acids long. Here the CDR3 DNA reads TGTGCCAGCAGCCAAGCAGCCAGATATGGCTACACCTTC. It yields the protein CASSQAARYGYTF.

This sequence joins TRBV5-1 and TRBJ1-1; D not certain. CDR1 is SGHRS, CDR2 YFSETQ, per germline. This CDR3 has 14 residues. V lost 3 bases and J 4 bases, leaving 13 bases between the germline ends. CDR3 nucleotide sequence: TGCGCCAGCAGCTCGATGAGGCAAGGCACTGAAGCTTTCTTT. It encodes CASSSMRQGTEAFF.

This clonotype was seen at least ten times. The chain joins TRBV20-1 to TRBJ2-3; 10 bases line up with TRBD2. This CDR3 comprises 15 residues. Germline assignment: CDR1 DFQATT and CDR2 SNEGSKA (reference sequence). The ends lost 1 base at V and 2 bases at J; junction bases unmatched: 3. CDR3 protein: CSARVAGGYTDTQYF. CDR3 sequence (DNA): TGCAGTGCTAGAGTAGCGGGGGGCTACACAGATACGCAGTATTTT.

The rearrangement joins TRBV6-6 to TRBJ2-7; 7 bases align to TRBD1. Germline values: CDR1 MNHNY, CDR2 SVGAGI (reference sequence). V trimming: 2 bases; J trimming: 2 bases; junction bases outside the gene matches: 6. The CDR3 covers 15 residues. The CDR3 sequence: CASSYDKTGAYEQYF. DNA for the CDR3: TGTGCCAGCAGTTACGACAAAACAGGGGCCTACGAGCAGTACTTC.

This clonotype was detected a few times. The V and J genes are TRBV12-2 and TRBJ1-2; TRBD1, the D gene given by the table, was not confirmed from the DNA. TRBV12-2 is tagged as a pseudogene. The CDR3 consists of 15 residues. In DNA form, the CDR3 reads TGTGCAAGTCGCTTAGTAACAGTGAGGGGCTATGGCTACACCTTC. It translates to CASRLVTVRGYGYTF.

This clonotype was seen ten or more times. This rearrangement joins TRBV11-2 to TRBJ1-1; D possibly corresponds to TRBD1 (5 bases). The CDR3 contains 15 residues. Trimming shortened V by 5 bases and J by 7 bases, and 20 bases separated the two germline ends. Germline V gene data show CDR1 as SGHAT and CDR2 as FQNNGV. DNA for the CDR3: TGTGCCAGCAGCCCAGGCTCGACATGGGGCGATGAAGCTTTCTTT. This sequence encodes CASSPGSTWGDEAFF.

In this sample, this clonotype turned up many times. This chain's CDR3 is CASKADSSYNEQFF. The CDR3 coding sequence is TGTGCCAGCAAAGCAGATAGCTCCTACAATGAGCAGTTCTTC. The chain is built from TRBV12-3 or TRBV12-4 and TRBJ2-1; D call uncertain. The CDR3 runs 14 residues. V gave up 7 bases and J gave up 0 bases, with 10 bases separating them.

This clonotype occurred a few times. This chain connects TRBV6-5 to TRBJ2-3; 13 bases align to TRBD2. The V gene's germline CDR1 is MNHEY and CDR2 SVGAGI. This CDR3 region has 18 residues. The ends lost 2 bases at V and 6 bases at J; junction bases unmatched: 11. The CDR3 loop reads CASSYLRLAGGLSDTQYF. The DNA of the CDR3 is TGTGCCAGCAGTTACCTTAGACTAGCGGGGGGTTTATCCGATACGCAGTATTTT.